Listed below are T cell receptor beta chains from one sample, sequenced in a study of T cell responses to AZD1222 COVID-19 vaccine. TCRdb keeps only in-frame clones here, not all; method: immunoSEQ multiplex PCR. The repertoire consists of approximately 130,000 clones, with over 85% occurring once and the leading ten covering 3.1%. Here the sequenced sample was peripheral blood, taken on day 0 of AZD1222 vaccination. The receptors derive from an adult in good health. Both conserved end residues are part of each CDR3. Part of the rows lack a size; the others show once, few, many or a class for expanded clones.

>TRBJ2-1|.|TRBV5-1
CASSQIGDYYNEQFF
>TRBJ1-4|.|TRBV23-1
CASSPTGHSEKLFF
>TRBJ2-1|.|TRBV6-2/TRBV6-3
CASSYMVHNEQFF
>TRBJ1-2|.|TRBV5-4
CASSFQDRELYGYTF
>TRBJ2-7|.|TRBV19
CASSPDWTTYEQYF
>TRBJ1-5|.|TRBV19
CASSNAGGFQPQHF
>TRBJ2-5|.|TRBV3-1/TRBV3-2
CASSQPTRGAQETQYF
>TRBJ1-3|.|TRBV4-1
CASSSPMGNSGNTIYF
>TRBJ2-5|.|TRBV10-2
CASSEGRTEYF
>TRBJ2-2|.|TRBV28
CASSLSLTGTNTGELFF
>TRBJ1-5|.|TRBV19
CASSPGSRGNQPQHF
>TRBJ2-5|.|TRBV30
CASSQGARTQYF
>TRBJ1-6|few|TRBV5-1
CASSLIGGADNSPLHF
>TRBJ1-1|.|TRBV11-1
CASSLAGSDTEAFF
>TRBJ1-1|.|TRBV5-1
CASSLDGGNTEAFF
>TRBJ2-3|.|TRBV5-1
CASRRASGTDTQYF
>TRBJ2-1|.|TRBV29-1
CSVEDHSGHNEQFF
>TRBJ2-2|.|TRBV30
CAWSVLSGEQAGELFF
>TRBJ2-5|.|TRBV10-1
CASRGGLGPEAQETQYF
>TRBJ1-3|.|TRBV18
CASSSRQGAGNTIYF
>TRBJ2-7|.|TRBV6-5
CASTTPGGEQYF
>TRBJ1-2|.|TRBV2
CASNLGRGRGYTF
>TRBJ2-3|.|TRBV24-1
CATSVGGPTDTQYF